The T cell receptor beta chain described here comes from a study of OX40 agonist ivuxolimab in advanced cancers. Turning to the overall study: The costimulatory receptor OX40 (CD134) was targeted by ivuxolimab, a fully human IgG2 agonistic monoclonal antibody. Intravenous ivuxolimab was administered to patients every 2 weeks at six dose levels: 0.01, 0.1, 0.3, 1.5, 3 and 10 mg/kg. Of the roughly 52 dose-escalation patients, hepatocellular carcinoma was present in 19, melanoma in around 15, renal cell carcinoma in 9 and head and neck cancer in 9. In the dose-escalation cohort, around four fifths of patients were male, and the mean age was about 55 years, with a range of about 20 to 79. Prior anti-PD-1, anti-PD-L1 or anti-CTLA-4 therapy was permitted, and checkpoint inhibitors had been received by under 50% of dose-escalation patients. Partial responses occurred in three dose-escalation patients, of whom one had hepatocellular carcinoma and two had cutaneous melanoma. The purpose of peripheral TCRbeta sequencing was to test whether ivuxolimab changed TCR sequence diversity and led to clonal T-cell expansion. The paper describes the monotherapy dose-escalation part (N ≈ 49 patients) of the phase I trial of ivuxolimab. What the work shows at the level of the full study, not this receptor alone: The antigen specificity of the clonally expanded peripheral T cells was not determined. Low levels of normalized T-cell clonal expansion were also seen in some patients who did not respond. At doses of 0.1 to 3.0 mg/kg, clonal expansion of both CD4+ and CD8+ T cells in blood was seen between baseline and week 6. After ivuxolimab, expanded clones were on average more numerous among CD8+ T cells than among CD4+ T cells. In partial responders in the 0.1-3.0 mg/kg groups, normalized peripheral clonal expansion was found to be among the lowest, especially among CD8+ T cells.

V was cut back by 6 bases and J by 4 bases, leaving a gap of 19 bases between them. Measured from the cysteine to the phenylalanine, the CDR3 is 15 residues long. Only CDR3 DNA is held: 45 bases, read in frame from base 1. Based on the germline V gene (reference sequence), the CDR1 and CDR2 sequences are MNHEY and SMNVEV. A remark on this clone: Its specific antigen is unknown. No much larger clonotype is one base removed from it; base qualities were not supplied.

Patients with autoimmune disease history or receiving systemic immunosuppression were excluded from the trial. Peripheral blood for TCR sequencing was collected from all dose cohorts at baseline, on cycle 4 day 1, and on cycle 7 day 1. Samples came from an open-label, multicenter, first-in-human phase I dose-escalation trial of ivuxolimab. The trial enrolled adults with locally advanced or metastatic head and neck squamous cell, hepatocellular, melanoma or renal cell carcinoma. Before TCR sequencing, CD4+ T cells and CD8+ T cells were sorted from peripheral blood as separate populations. To sequence the TCRbeta CDR3 region, genomic DNA was isolated from the sorted cells. The immunoSEQ Assay was used to sequence the TCRbeta CDR3 regions. Here the immuneACCESS table is served through TCRdb, limited to in-frame sequences with V and J called. Missing clones are a known gap in these copies; in checked studies unresolved V genes cover under half, and the rest lacks a known reason. This sample lists more than 50,000 clones; about 83% were detected once. 2.6% of the sample belongs to the ten largest clones.

This specimen was CD4+ or CD8+ T cells sorted from blood, taken in a trial of the OX40 agonist ivuxolimab. The chain uses TRBV27 and TRBJ2-7; the D segment is perhaps TRBD1 or TRBD2, each sharing 5 matched bases. The TCR sequence derives from an adult with an advanced solid tumor such as melanoma, head and neck, liver or kidney cancer. The bases read TGTGCCAGCAGCTGGACTCCTGAGGGGTTATACGAGCAGTACTTC. Protein translation: CASSWTPEGLYEQYF.